One sample yielded the 17 T cell receptor beta chains listed below, sequenced in a study of CD8+CD57+ T cells in acquired aplastic anemia. The use of genomic DNA as template underpinned the TCR beta VDJ and CDR3 profiling. TCRdb redid the calling of the reads with MiXCR, one entry per CDR3 protein. The table shows 150,000 or so distinct CDR3 sequences, with around 48% occurring only once. Sequencing involved patients with CD8+CD57+ cell expansion previously shown by flow cytometry. The material sequenced was sorted CD4+, CD8+, or CD8+CD57+ T cells (not recorded which) from PBMCs. All receptors come from a human donor with aplastic anemia.

The chain joins TRBV19 to TRBJ2-7; maybe TRBD1 (6 bases). CDR1 and CDR2 (germline): LNHDA, SQIVND (reference sequence). The germline V and J ends were trimmed by 4 bases and 0 bases, with 10 bases remaining between them. The CDR3 contains 14 residues. Written as DNA, the CDR3 is TGTGCCAGTAGTACCAACAGGGACTCCTACGAGCAGTACTTC. Its translation: CASSTNRDSYEQYF.

The V call is TRBV3-1, the J call TRBJ1-2, with D unresolved. Trimming removed 6 bases from V and 4 bases from J, with 21 bases in between. This CDR3 contains 16 residues. CDR1 and CDR2 (germline): LGHDT, YNNKEL (reference sequence). CDR3 nucleotide sequence: TGTGCCAGCAGGGCTAACTTCGGGCGCGAGGGCTATGGCTACACCTTC. This gives the protein CASRANFGREGYGYTF.

This sequence joins TRBV20-1 and TRBJ2-5, with D uncertain. Germline lookup yields CDR1 DFQATT and CDR2 SNEGSKA (reference sequence). V lost 6 bases, J lost 5 bases, and 19 bases lay in between. This CDR3 has 14 residues. CDR3 in amino acids: CSALIQGQPETQYF. As DNA, the CDR3 is TGCAGTGCGTTAATACAAGGGCAGCCGGAGACCCAGTACTTC.

In its sample, this clonotype was seen many times. This chain's CDR3 is CASSLYTNQPQHF. The CDR3 coding sequence is TGTGCCAGCAGCTTATACACCAATCAGCCCCAGCATTTT. This chain connects TRBV7-8 to TRBJ1-5; no firm D call. The germline V and J ends were trimmed by 2 bases and 3 bases, with 5 bases remaining between them. The CDR3 is 13 amino acids. Germline assignment: CDR1 SGHVS and CDR2 FQNEAQ. Based on the CDR3 plus reference TRBV7-8 and TRBJ1-5, the full variable domain is GAGVSQSPRYKVAKRGQDVALRCDPISGHVSLFWYQQALGQGPEFLTYFQNEAQLDKSGLPSDRFFAERPEGSVSTLKIQRTQQEDSAVYLCASSLYTNQPQHFGDGTRLSIL.

At least ten counts were recorded for this clonotype. The chain recombines TRBV15 with TRBJ2-3, with TRBD2 matching 7 bases. The germline V gene encodes CDR1 LNHNV and CDR2 YYDKDF (reference sequence). V trimming: 0 bases; J trimming: 2 bases; junction bases outside the gene matches: 8. This CDR3 spans 17 amino acids. CDR3 sequence: CATSREGRLADTDTQYF. The CDR3 nucleotides are TGTGCCACCAGCAGAGAAGGACGCCTAGCGGACACAGATACGCAGTATTTT.

V gene TRBV4-2 combines with J gene TRBJ2-3, with D possibly being TRBD2 (6 bases). The CDR3 totals 12 residues. Germline-derived CDR1 and CDR2 are LGHNA and YNFKEQ. V lost 4 bases to trimming and J lost 4 bases, with 6 bases between them. The CDR3 bases are TGTGCCAGCAGCCGACTAGCAGATACGCAGTATTTT. Translation gives CASSRLADTQYF.

This clonotype showed up just a few times. The chain couples TRBV2 to TRBJ2-1; TRBD2 agrees at 12 bases. V lost 5 bases, J lost 7 bases, and 6 bases stayed unmatched. The V gene's germline CDR1 is SNHLY and CDR2 FYNNEI. The length of the CDR3 is 15 residues. CDR3: CASSRTSGIGNEQFF. The CDR3 nucleotides read TGTGCCAGCAGTAGGACTAGCGGGATAGGTAATGAGCAGTTCTTC.

Regarding this clonotype: This clone may be a read error of a much larger clone one base away. V is TRBV19 and J is TRBJ1-2; 10 bases line up with TRBD1. This CDR3 has 17 residues. J gave up 12 bases and V 3 bases, and 19 bases lay outside the gene matches. Germline-derived CDR1 and CDR2 are LNHDA and SQIVND (reference sequence). CDR3 amino acids: CASSIGDRGLLGGGHTF. For the CDR3, the DNA is TGTGCCAGTAGTATTGGGGACAGGGGACTTCTGGGGGGCGGCCACACCTTC.

This clonotype came up many times. V and J are TRBV19 and TRBJ1-1; D might be TRBD1 (5 bases). Germline CDR1 LNHDA, CDR2 SQIVND (reference sequence). V lost 1 base to trimming and J lost 3 bases, with 18 bases between them. This CDR3 comprises 17 residues. CDR3 nucleotides: TGTGCCAGTAGTATAGCAAGGGGCCCAATATGGGACACTGAAGCTTTCTTT. Protein sequence: CASSIARGPIWDTEAFF.

Remarks on this clonotype: Mismatch with germline at one junction end may stem from a read error. The CDR3 coding sequence is TGTGCCACCAGTCGGGACAGGGGGAACACTGACGCTTTCTTT. It encodes CATSRDRGNTDAFF. The rearrangement uses TRBV15 and TRBJ1-1, with 11 bases fitting TRBD1. Germline assignment: CDR1 LNHNV and CDR2 YYDKDF (reference sequence). The CDR3 totals 14 residues.

This clonotype was counted between two and nine times. The rearrangement links TRBV24-1 to TRBJ2-5, with D perhaps TRBD2 (6 bases). V was pared by 6 bases and J by 7 bases, with 11 bases between. Germline loops: CDR1 KGHDR, CDR2 SFDVKD. The CDR3 spans 12 residues. The CDR3 sequence: CATSSAGRTQYF. CDR3 sequence (DNA): TGTGCCACCAGTTCAGCGGGTCGGACCCAGTACTTC.

This clonotype was observed once. The J gene is TRBJ2-7, the V gene TRBV19; D perhaps matches TRBD1 (6 bases). CDR1 and CDR2 (germline): LNHDA, SQIVND (reference sequence). V lost 6 bases and J lost 4, with 16 bases in between. CDR3 length equals 14 residues. CDR3 loop: CASSPQGLGYEQYF. Here the CDR3 DNA reads TGTGCCAGTAGCCCTCAGGGGTTGGGTTACGAGCAGTACTTC.

The J gene is TRBJ2-1, the V gene TRBV20-1, with 11 bases identical to TRBD2. V was clipped by 5 bases and J by 5 bases; unmatched bases: 2. The CDR3 contains 13 residues. The germline CDR1 and CDR2 sequences are DFQATT and SNEGSKA (reference sequence). This CDR3 reads CSAGTSGNNEQFF. The CDR3 DNA reads as TGCAGTGCTGGGACTAGCGGAAACAATGAGCAGTTCTTC.

This clonotype was seen many times. V and J are TRBV20-1 and TRBJ2-2; 7 bases map to TRBD1. Germline V gene lookup returns CDR1 DFQATT and CDR2 SNEGSKA (reference sequence). There are 15 residues in the CDR3. V lost 6 bases to trimming and J lost 5 bases; unmatched junction nucleotides: 12. The DNA for the CDR3 is TGCAGTGCCCCTTTTGGGACAGCTCCTACCGGGGAGCTGTTTTTT. Its protein is CSAPFGTAPTGELFF.

This clonotype was seen at least ten times. The J gene is TRBJ1-2, the V gene TRBV24-1, with 7 bases aligning to TRBD1. The CDR3 consists of 16 residues. V shed 4 bases, J shed 6 bases, and the junction held 13 bases outside the gene matches. Germline CDR1 KGHDR, CDR2 SFDVKD. CDR3 amino acids: CATSDRRGGGGDGYTF. CDR3 nucleotides: TGTGCCACCAGTGACCGCCGCGGGGGAGGGGGCGATGGCTACACCTTC.

This chain connects TRBV2 to TRBJ1-6; D gene uncertain. Germline assignment: CDR1 SNHLY and CDR2 FYNNEI. The length of the CDR3 is 17 residues. Trimming pared 4 bases from V and 0 bases from J, leaving 13 bases between. The CDR3 here is CASSGFVASSYNSPLHF. The CDR3, as DNA: TGTGCCAGCAGTGGGTTTGTGGCGAGCTCCTATAATTCACCCCTCCACTTT.

The rearrangement uses TRBV19 and TRBJ2-7; TRBD1 agrees at 7 bases. V dropped 3 bases and J dropped 2; count of bases not matched to a gene: 7. This CDR3 spans 15 amino acids. In germline, CDR1 is LNHDA, CDR2 SQIVND (reference sequence). CDR3 residues: CASSMGDRDTYEQYF. CDR3 sequence (DNA): TGTGCCAGTAGTATGGGCGACAGGGACACCTACGAGCAGTACTTC.